The entry that follows covers one T cell receptor beta chain sequence. The source of the sample is a study of blood T cell repertoires in COVID-19. Profiled with immunoSEQ multiplex PCR; TCRdb holds only in-frame clones, not every one. The table records over 300,000 clones, around four fifths of them present only once. Trimming at V came to 4 bases and at J to 0 bases, leaving 2 bases not matched to a gene. The CDR3 covers 15 residues. CDR1 is KGHSH and CDR2 is LQKENI in the germline V gene. The TCR comes from a woman in her fifties or sixties with acute or convalescent COVID-19. The rearrangement joins TRBV18 to TRBJ1-3; 8 bases are a match to TRBD1. Sample: peripheral blood. The CDR3 coding sequence is TGTGCCAGCTCACGGGACAGGAGCTCTGGAAACACCATATATTTT. Protein sequence: CASSRDRSSGNTIYF. The entire variable domain, with the rest obtained from reference TRBV18 and TRBJ1-3, is as follows: NAGVMQNPRHLVRRRGQEARLRCSPMKGHSHVYWYRQLPEEGLKFMVYLQKENIIDESGMPKERFSAEFPKEGPSILRIQQVVRGDSAAYFCASSRDRSSGNTIYFGEGSWLTVV.